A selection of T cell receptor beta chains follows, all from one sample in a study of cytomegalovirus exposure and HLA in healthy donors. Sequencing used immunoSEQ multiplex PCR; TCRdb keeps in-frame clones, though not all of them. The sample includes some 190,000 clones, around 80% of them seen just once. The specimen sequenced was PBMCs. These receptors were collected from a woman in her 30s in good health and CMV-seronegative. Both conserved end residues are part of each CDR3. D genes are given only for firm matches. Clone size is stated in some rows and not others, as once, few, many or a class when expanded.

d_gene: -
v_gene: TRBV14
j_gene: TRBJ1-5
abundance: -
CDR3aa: CASSQDRERGFQPQHF
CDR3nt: TGTGCCAGCAGCCAAGACAGAGAGAGAGGCTTTCAGCCCCAGCATTTT

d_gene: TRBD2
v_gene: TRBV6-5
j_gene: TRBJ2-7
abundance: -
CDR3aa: CASSLSGGASYEQYF
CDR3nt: TGTGCCAGCAGTTTGAGCGGGGGGGCCTCTTACGAGCAGTACTTC

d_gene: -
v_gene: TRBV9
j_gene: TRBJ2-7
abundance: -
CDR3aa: CASSVEGGGSYEQYF
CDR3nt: TGTGCCAGCAGCGTAGAAGGGGGGGGCTCCTACGAGCAGTACTTC

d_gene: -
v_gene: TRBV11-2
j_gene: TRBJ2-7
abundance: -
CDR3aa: CASSSNWGGYYYYEQYF
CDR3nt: TGTGCCAGCAGCTCCAATTGGGGGGGCTACTACTACTACGAGCAGTACTTC

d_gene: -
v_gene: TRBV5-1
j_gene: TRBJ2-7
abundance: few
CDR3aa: CASSLGGTREQYF
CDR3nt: TGCGCCAGCAGCTTGGGAGGGACACGCGAGCAGTACTTC

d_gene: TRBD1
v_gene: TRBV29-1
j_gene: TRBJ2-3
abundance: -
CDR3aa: CSVVGQGAADTQYF
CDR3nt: TGCAGCGTCGTGGGACAGGGGGCGGCAGATACGCAGTATTTT

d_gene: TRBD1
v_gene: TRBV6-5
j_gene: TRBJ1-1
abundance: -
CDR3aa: CASSYGQANTEAFF
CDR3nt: TGTGCCAGCAGCTACGGACAGGCGAACACTGAAGCTTTCTTT

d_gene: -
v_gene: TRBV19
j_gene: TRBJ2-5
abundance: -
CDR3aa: CASSILGAHQETQYF
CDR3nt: TGTGCCAGTAGTATCTTAGGGGCCCACCAAGAGACCCAGTACTTC

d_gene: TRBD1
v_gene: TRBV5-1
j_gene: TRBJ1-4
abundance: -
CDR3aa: CASSQGTGEGKLFF
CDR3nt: TGCGCCAGCAGCCAAGGGACAGGGGAGGGAAAACTGTTTTTT

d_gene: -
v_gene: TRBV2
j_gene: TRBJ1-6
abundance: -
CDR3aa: CASIVAEGSPLHF
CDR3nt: TGTGCCAGCATCGTTGCGGAGGGTTCACCCCTCCACTTT

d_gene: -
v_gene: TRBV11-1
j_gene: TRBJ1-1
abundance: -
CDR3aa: CASSLEYRDPEAFF
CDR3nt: TGTGCCAGCAGCTTAGAATACAGGGACCCTGAAGCTTTCTTT

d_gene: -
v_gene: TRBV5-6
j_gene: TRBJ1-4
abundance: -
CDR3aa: CASSQQEINEKLFF
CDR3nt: TGTGCCAGCAGTCAACAGGAGATAAATGAAAAACTGTTTTTT

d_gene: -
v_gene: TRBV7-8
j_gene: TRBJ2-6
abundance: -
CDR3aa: CASSLNRQSSGANVLTF
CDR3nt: TGTGCCAGCAGCTTAAACCGACAGTCCTCTGGGGCCAACGTCCTGACTTTC

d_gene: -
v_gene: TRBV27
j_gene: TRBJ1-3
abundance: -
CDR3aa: CASSLMAGGLSGNTIYF
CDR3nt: TGTGCCAGCAGTTTAATGGCGGGGGGGCTCTCTGGAAACACCATATATTTT

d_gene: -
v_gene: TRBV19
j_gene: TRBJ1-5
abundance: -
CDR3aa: CASTRGTPISNQPQHF
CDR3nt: TGTGCCAGTACCCGGGGGACCCCCATTAGCAATCAGCCCCAGCATTTT

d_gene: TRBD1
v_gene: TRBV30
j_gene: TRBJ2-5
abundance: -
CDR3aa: CAWSPTGAVGETQYF
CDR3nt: TGTGCCTGGAGTCCGACAGGGGCGGTTGGAGAGACCCAGTACTTC

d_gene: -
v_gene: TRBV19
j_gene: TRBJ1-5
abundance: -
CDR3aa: CASSTPTLGGTGQPQHF
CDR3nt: TGTGCCAGTAGTACTCCGACGCTTGGGGGCACGGGTCAGCCCCAGCATTTT

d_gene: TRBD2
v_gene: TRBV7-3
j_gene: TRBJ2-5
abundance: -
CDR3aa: CASSLSLAAVETQYF
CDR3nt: TGTGCCAGCAGCTTAAGTCTAGCGGCGGTCGAGACCCAGTACTTC

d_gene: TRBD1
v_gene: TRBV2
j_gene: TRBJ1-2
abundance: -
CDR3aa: CASSELRTGSSYTF
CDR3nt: TGTGCCAGCAGTGAGCTTCGGACAGGGAGCAGCTACACCTTC

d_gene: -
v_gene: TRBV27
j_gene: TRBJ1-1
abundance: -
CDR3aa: CASSSPTVNTEAFF
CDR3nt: TGTGCCAGCAGTTCCCCAACAGTTAACACTGAAGCTTTCTTT

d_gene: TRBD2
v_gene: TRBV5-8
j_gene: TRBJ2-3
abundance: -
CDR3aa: CASSNGGDYTDTQYF
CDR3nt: TGTGCCAGCAGTAATGGGGGGGACTACACAGATACGCAGTATTTT

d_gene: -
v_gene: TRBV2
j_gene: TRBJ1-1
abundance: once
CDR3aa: CAGRGGQNTEAFF
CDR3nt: TGTGCCGGGAGAGGAGGGCAAAACACTGAAGCTTTCTTT

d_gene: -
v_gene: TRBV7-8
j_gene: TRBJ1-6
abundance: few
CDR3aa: CASSLYRQPNSPLHF
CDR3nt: TGTGCCAGCAGCTTATACAGACAGCCAAATTCACCCCTCCACTTT

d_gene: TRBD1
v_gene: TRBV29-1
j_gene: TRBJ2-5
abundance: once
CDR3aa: CSVGTGEETQYF
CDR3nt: TGCAGCGTTGGGACAGGGGAAGAGACCCAGTACTTC

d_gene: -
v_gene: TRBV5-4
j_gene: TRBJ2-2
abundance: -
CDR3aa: CASSSRGGAGELFF
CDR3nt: TGTGCCAGCAGCTCCAGGGGCGGAGCCGGGGAGCTGTTTTTT

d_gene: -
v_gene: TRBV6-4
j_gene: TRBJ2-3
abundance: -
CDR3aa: CASSETGGQTDTQYF
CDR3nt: TGTGCCAGCAGTGAAACTGGTGGGCAAACAGATACGCAGTATTTT

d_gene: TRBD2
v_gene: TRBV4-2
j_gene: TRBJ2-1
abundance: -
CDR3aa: CASSPGGSYNEQFF
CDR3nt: TGTGCCAGCAGCCCGGGGGGGTCCTACAATGAGCAGTTCTTC

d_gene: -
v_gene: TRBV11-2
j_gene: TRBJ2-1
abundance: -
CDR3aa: CASSLRLRTGAGNEQFF
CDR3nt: TGTGCCAGCAGCTTAAGACTCCGGACAGGCGCGGGGAATGAGCAGTTCTTC